What follows are 24 T cell receptor beta chains derived from one specimen sequenced in a study of blood T cell repertoires in COVID-19. Produced via immunoSEQ multiplex PCR; TCRdb's table is partial and in-frame only. The repertoire holds approximately 200,000 clones, approximately 91% seen once, with 2.7% in the top ten. The sequencing input was peripheral blood. Every receptor here comes from an older woman with acute or convalescent COVID-19.

The chain carries TRBV27 and TRBJ2-7, with TRBD1 matching over 8 bases. The length of the CDR3 is 13 residues. Germline V CDR1 and CDR2: MNHEY, SMNVEV (reference sequence). The V and J ends lost 6 bases and 6 bases, in that order; junction bases with no gene match: 7. The CDR3 reads CASRETGVLEQYF. The CDR3 nucleotides read TGTGCCAGCAGGGAGACAGGGGTCCTCGAGCAGTACTTC.

The chain recombines TRBV7-9 with TRBJ2-2; D gene unclear. V was cut by 2 bases and J by 6 bases, with 16 bases left in between. This CDR3 contains 16 residues. CDR1 is SEHNR, CDR2 FQNEAQ, per germline (reference sequence). CDR3 DNA sequence: TGTGCCAGCAGCTTAATTTTGCTAGGTACCGCCGGGGAGCTGTTTTTT. It encodes CASSLILLGTAGELFF.

The chain carries TRBV7-9 and TRBJ1-2; unclear D gene. The CDR3 runs to 14 residues. The V and J ends lost 0 bases and 1 base respectively, with 6 bases between them. Germline CDR1 reads SEHNR; CDR2 reads FQNEAQ (reference sequence). Here the CDR3 reads CASSLAQVNYGYTF. The CDR3 DNA reads as TGTGCCAGCAGCTTAGCGCAGGTTAACTATGGCTACACCTTC.

The chain couples TRBV5-4 to TRBJ1-1; a weak D match, TRBD1 (5 bases). Trimming removed 0 bases from V and 10 bases from J, with 16 bases in between. Per germline, CDR1 SGHNT and CDR2 YYREEE (reference sequence). The CDR3 spans 14 residues. The CDR3 nucleotides are TGTGCCAGCAGCTTGGATAGGGACCGGGGGGGAGCTTTCTTT. Translating gives CASSLDRDRGGAFF.

The rearrangement uses TRBV11-3 and TRBJ2-5; D remains ambiguous. The length of the CDR3 is 15 residues. Germline V gene data show CDR1 as SGHNT and CDR2 as YENEEA. V shed 5 bases and J shed 1 base, with 14 bases lying between them. This CDR3 reads CASSLSGSSQETQYF. CDR3 sequence (DNA): TGTGCCAGCAGCCTCTCGGGTTCAAGCCAAGAGACCCAGTACTTC.

The chain has TRBV28 and TRBJ1-1, with 7 bases that match TRBD1. This CDR3 is built from 15 residues. The trim removed 5 bases at V and 1 base at J, leaving 7 bases unmatched. Germline CDR1 and CDR2: MDHEN and SYDVKM. DNA of the CDR3: TGTGCCAGCAGTCCCCTGACAGGGAAGAACACTGAAGCTTTCTTT. This gives the protein CASSPLTGKNTEAFF. The full variable domain, rest sourced from reference TRBV28 and TRBJ1-1, is DVKVTQSSRYLVKRTGEKVFLECVQDMDHENMFWYRQDPGLGLRLIYFSYDVKMKEKGDIPEGYSVSREKKERFSLILESASTNQTSMYLCASSPLTGKNTEAFFGQGTRLTVV.

The chain has TRBV12-5 and TRBJ1-2, with D possibly TRBD1 on 6 matching bases. Germline values: CDR1 LGHNT, CDR2 FRNRAP. V was trimmed by 0 bases and J by 2 bases, leaving 13 bases between them. The CDR3 consists of 16 residues. CDR3 region: CASGLVPGTPNYGYTF. Written as DNA, the CDR3 is TGTGCTAGTGGTTTGGTTCCCGGGACACCAAACTATGGCTACACCTTC.

The CDR3 region is CASTGDPNTGELFF. In DNA form, the CDR3 reads TGCGCCAGCACGGGGGACCCGAACACCGGGGAGCTGTTTTTT. The V and J genes are TRBV5-1 and TRBJ2-2; D is possibly TRBD2 (6 bases). CDR1 and CDR2 (germline): SGHRS, YFSETQ. V gave up 6 bases and J gave up 0 bases, with 9 bases separating them. The CDR3 is made up of 14 amino acids.

V and J are TRBV7-9 and TRBJ2-7; 9 bases are a match to TRBD1. Germline trimming cut 5 bases from V and 2 bases from J; bases unmatched to any gene: 7. The germline V gene encodes CDR1 SEHNR and CDR2 FQNEAQ (reference sequence). This CDR3 has 15 amino acids. The CDR3 region has the DNA TGTGCCAGCAGCCGCCGCGGGACAGGGACCTACGAGCAGTACTTC. This translates into CASSRRGTGTYEQYF. Drawing the rest from reference TRBV7-9 and TRBJ2-7, the complete variable domain is DTGVSQNPRHKITKRGQNVTFRCDPISEHNRLYWYRQTLGQGPEFLTYFQNEAQLEKSRLLSDRFSAERPKGSFSTLEIQRTEQGDSAMYLCASSRRGTGTYEQYFGPGTRLTVT.

This clone was seen just once. The chain joins TRBV27 to TRBJ1-3; 9 nucleotides agree with TRBD1. This CDR3 has 13 residues. Germline CDR1 is MNHEY and CDR2 is SMNVEV (reference sequence). V lost 6 bases to trimming and J lost 6 bases; unmatched junction nucleotides: 3. CDR3 nucleotide sequence: TGTGCCAGCAGACGGACAGGGGTAAACACCATATATTTT. It codes for CASRRTGVNTIYF.

The V and J genes are TRBV10-3 and TRBJ2-7; D is perhaps TRBD1 (5 bases). Between the trimmed V and J ends, which lost 4 bases and 0 bases, there was a span of 10 bases. The CDR3 runs to 14 residues. Germline CDR1 and CDR2: ENHRY and SYGVKD. CDR3 sequence: CAISGQSNSYEQYF. For the CDR3, the DNA is TGTGCCATCAGTGGACAGTCCAACTCCTACGAGCAGTACTTC.

The genes are TRBV11-3 and TRBJ2-1; 9 bases map to TRBD1. This CDR3 has 15 residues. The V and J ends lost 0 bases and 9 bases, in that order; junction bases with no gene match: 6. Germline CDR1 SGHNT, CDR2 YENEEA. CDR3 DNA sequence: TGTGCCAGCAGCTTAGAGGGACAGGGAATGGCTGAGCAGTTCTTC. Its translation is CASSLEGQGMAEQFF.

This chain uses TRBV7-9 with TRBJ2-7; D is possibly TRBD2 (5 bases). V lost 1 base to trimming and J lost 0 bases, with 10 bases between them. Germline V gene lookup returns CDR1 SEHNR and CDR2 FQNEAQ (reference sequence). CDR3 size: 15 residues. CDR3: CASSLVRGSSYEQYF. The CDR3 DNA is TGTGCCAGCAGCTTAGTTCGGGGAAGCTCCTACGAGCAGTACTTC.

The V call is TRBV28, the J call TRBJ1-3; D call uncertain. V was pared by 0 bases and J by 4 bases, with 10 bases between. Germline V gene sequence: CDR1 MDHEN, CDR2 SYDVKM. This CDR3 comprises 15 residues. The CDR3: CASSLWQAAGNTIYF. The CDR3 nucleotides are TGTGCCAGCAGTTTATGGCAGGCTGCCGGAAACACCATATATTTT.

This chain uses TRBV19 with TRBJ1-4, with 8 bases aligning to TRBD1. Germline CDR1 and CDR2: LNHDA and SQIVND (reference sequence). CDR3 length: 15 residues. The V and J ends lost 5 bases and 4 bases, in that order; junction bases with no gene match: 6. The CDR3 coding sequence is TGTGCCAGTAGTGGCCCCAGGGGGCTTAATGAAAAACTGTTTTTT. Protein product: CASSGPRGLNEKLFF.

This chain joins TRBV28 and TRBJ2-1, with TRBD2 identical over 13 bases. With 6 bases clipped from V and 6 bases from J, the junction kept 8 bases outside the gene matches. CDR3 length equals 16 residues. CDR1 and CDR2 (germline): MDHEN, SYDVKM. Written as DNA, the CDR3 is TGTGCCAGCAGACGAGAGGGGACTAGCGGGATCAATGAGCAGTTCTTC. Protein: CASRREGTSGINEQFF.

The chain carries TRBV19 and TRBJ2-3; maybe TRBD1 (5 bases). Germline values: CDR1 LNHDA, CDR2 SQIVND (reference sequence). The CDR3 runs to 12 residues. Trimming cost V 8 bases and J 0 bases, with 6 bases left between them. The CDR3 loop reads CASRQSTDTQYF. DNA for the CDR3: TGTGCCAGTCGACAGAGCACAGATACGCAGTATTTT.

The V gene is TRBV19, the J gene TRBJ1-1, with 10 bases matching TRBD1. V trimming: 7 bases; J trimming: 3 bases; junction bases outside the gene matches: 5. The CDR3 runs to 14 residues. Germline-derived CDR1 and CDR2 are LNHDA and SQIVND (reference sequence). The CDR3 sequence: CASKWGTGDTEAFF. The CDR3 DNA is TGTGCCAGTAAATGGGGGACAGGGGACACTGAAGCTTTCTTT.

CDR3 residues: CASSYSRGPGEQYF. The CDR3, as DNA: TGTGCCAGCAGTTACTCAAGGGGGCCCGGCGAGCAGTACTTC. The V and J genes are TRBV6-5 and TRBJ2-7; 7 nucleotides agree with TRBD1. After removal of 0 bases from V and 6 bases from J, the junction contained 5 bases not matched to a gene. CDR1 is MNHEY, CDR2 SVGAGI, per germline. The CDR3 runs to 14 residues.

V gene TRBV6-5 combines with J gene TRBJ1-5, with a possible D match to TRBD1 (6 bases). The length of the CDR3 is 15 residues. Trimming took 6 bases from V and 2 from J, leaving 14 bases between them. The germline V gene has CDR1 MNHEY and CDR2 SVGAGI. The CDR3, as DNA: TGTGCCAGCAGCCCCGATGGGGGCGGCAATCAGCCCCAGCATTTT. As protein: CASSPDGGGNQPQHF.

The chain uses TRBV6-5 and TRBJ1-1, with a possible D match to TRBD1 (5 bases). Germline CDR1 and CDR2: MNHEY and SVGAGI. CDR3 length: 13 residues. V was cut by 7 bases and J by 1 base, with 10 bases left in between. The CDR3 sequence is CASNRQPNTEAFF. CDR3 nucleotides: TGTGCCAGCAACAGGCAGCCGAACACTGAAGCTTTCTTT.

This rearrangement joins TRBV19 to TRBJ2-7, with D possibly matching TRBD2 (5 bases). V was shortened by 10 bases and J by 0 bases, with 16 bases between the two germline ends. The CDR3 length is 14 residues. Germline V lookup: CDR1 LNHDA, CDR2 SQIVND (reference sequence). The CDR3 DNA follows: TGTGCCACCAAGGACTCGTCGTACTCCTACGAGCAGTACTTC. It yields the protein CATKDSSYSYEQYF.

The CDR3 reads CASSLLPYGPTTYEQYF. CDR3 nucleotides: TGTGCCAGCAGCTTATTACCATATGGGCCGACGACCTACGAGCAGTACTTC. The V and J genes are TRBV7-2 and TRBJ2-7; D gene ambiguous. V dropped 2 bases and J dropped 2 bases, with 19 bases sitting between them. Germline V gene data show CDR1 as SGHTA and CDR2 as FQGNSA. This CDR3 comprises 17 residues.

This rearrangement joins TRBV15 to TRBJ2-7; TRBD1 aligns across 10 bases. Germline CDR1 reads LNHNV; CDR2 reads YYDKDF (reference sequence). V trimming: 4 bases; J trimming: 9 bases; junction bases outside the gene matches: 12. The CDR3 has 15 amino acids. The CDR3 nucleotides are TGTGCCACCAGCAAAGGGGACCGGGACAGGGGACGGCAGTACTTC. Amino acid sequence: CATSKGDRDRGRQYF.